These 30 T cell receptor beta chains originate from one sample sequenced in a study of neurological immune-mediated disorders. TCRdb reprocessed the 5' RACE reads with MiXCR, giving one entry per CDR3 protein. The sample lists some 86,000 distinct CDR3 sequences, just over 2.5% seen once, with 1.1% in the top ten. Material: PBMCs. These receptors came from a woman in her 30s with multiple sclerosis.

This clonotype was counted at least ten times. The J gene is TRBJ1-2, the V gene TRBV12-3 or TRBV12-4, with 8 bases identical to TRBD1. The CDR3 has 15 amino acids. The trim removed 7 bases at V and 2 bases at J, leaving 9 bases unmatched. The CDR3 DNA sequence: TGTGCCAGCACTCGGCCGGGACAGGTCAACTATGGCTACACCTTC. It translates to CASTRPGQVNYGYTF.

The chain employs TRBV6-5 and TRBJ1-5; D is unclear. CDR3 size: 14 residues. With 5 bases removed from V and 5 bases from J, the gap between germline ends came to 13 bases. CDR1 is MNHEY and CDR2 is SVGAGI in the germline V gene. The chain's CDR3 is CASSRRSGHQPQHF. The CDR3 DNA follows: TGTGCCAGCAGTCGTCGCAGCGGACATCAGCCCCAGCATTTT.

This clonotype was counted many times. This sequence joins TRBV27 and TRBJ2-1, with TRBD2 matching 11 bases. CDR3 length: 14 residues. V lost 6 bases to trimming and J lost 4 bases; unmatched junction nucleotides: 2. CDR1 MNHEY and CDR2 SMNVEV come from the germline V gene (reference sequence). CDR3 DNA sequence: TGTGCCAGCAGCCTAGCGGGAGGTTACAATGAGCAGTTCTTC. Protein sequence: CASSLAGGYNEQFF.

This clonotype was observed many times. This sequence joins TRBV7-2 and TRBJ1-6; weak D call: TRBD1 (6 bases). Trimming stripped 2 bases from V and 10 bases from J, with 12 bases between. The CDR3 is 14 residues long. The germline V gene has CDR1 SGHTA and CDR2 FQGNSA. In DNA form, the CDR3 reads TGTGCCAGCAGCTTACGGCAGGGGCACTCACCCCTCCACTTT. This gives the protein CASSLRQGHSPLHF.

This clonotype showed up many times. The V call is TRBV7-9, the J call TRBJ2-7; 12 bases are a match to TRBD2. The germline V gene encodes CDR1 SEHNR and CDR2 FQNEAQ (reference sequence). This CDR3 comprises 15 residues. V trimming: 5 bases; J trimming: 3 bases; junction bases outside the gene matches: 5. CDR3 loop: CASSPGLAGLYEQYF. Here the CDR3 DNA reads TGTGCCAGCAGCCCGGGACTAGCGGGCCTCTACGAGCAGTACTTC.

The rearrangement uses TRBV7-8 and TRBJ2-4; D not resolved. Trimming took 6 bases from V and 8 from J, leaving 11 bases between them. The CDR3 runs 12 residues. From germline, CDR1 is SGHVS and CDR2 FQNEAQ. CDR3 loop: CASSHSGDIQYF. The CDR3 DNA reads TGTGCCAGCAGTCATTCTGGGGACATTCAGTACTTC.

There are many counts of this clonotype. The rearrangement links TRBV29-1 to TRBJ2-1; 7 bases align to TRBD2. The trim removed 5 bases at V and 0 bases at J, leaving 1 base unmatched. The CDR3 has 13 amino acids. Germline V gene sequence: CDR1 SQVTM, CDR2 ANQGSEA. The CDR3: CSVQRDSYNEQFF. The CDR3 DNA is TGCAGCGTTCAGCGGGACTCCTACAATGAGCAGTTCTTC.

This clonotype showed up many times. CDR3 bases: TGCGCCAGCCGGCTAGGGGAGACCCAGTACTTC. It codes for CASRLGETQYF. V gene TRBV10-2 combines with J gene TRBJ2-5; D gene ambiguous. The CDR3 has 11 residues. Germline values: CDR1 WSHSY, CDR2 SAAADI. V was clipped by 8 bases and J by 5 bases, with 9 bases between them.

This clonotype was seen repeatedly, ten times or more. The genes are TRBV5-5 and TRBJ2-7, with 10 bases that match TRBD1. The germline CDR1 and CDR2 sequences are SGHKS and YYEKEE (reference sequence). The CDR3 covers 14 residues. V gave up 3 bases and J gave up 3 bases; unmatched junction bases: 3. The chain's CDR3 is CASSWGQGIYEQYF. CDR3 DNA sequence: TGTGCCAGCAGCTGGGGACAGGGGATCTACGAGCAGTACTTC.

This clonotype showed up many times. CDR3 nucleotide sequence: TGTGCCAGCAGTTACAAACGGACAGACGGCTACACCTTC. This translates into CASSYKRTDGYTF. The chain links TRBV6-2 or TRBV6-3 to TRBJ1-2, with D maybe TRBD1 (6 bases). The V end lost 2 bases, the J end lost 8 bases, and 12 bases lay between the germline ends. The germline gives CDR1 MNHEY, CDR2 SVGEGT. The CDR3 sequence is 13 residues long.

This clonotype was counted ten times or more. The V and J genes are TRBV6-2 or TRBV6-3 and TRBJ1-5, with D unresolved. The CDR3 consists of 15 residues. Per the germline V gene, CDR1 is MNHEY and CDR2 is SVGEGT. The germline V and J ends were trimmed by 2 bases and 2 bases, with 10 bases remaining between them. The CDR3 coding sequence is TGTGCCAGCAGTTACATGCACACACGCAATCAGCCCCAGCATTTT. It translates to CASSYMHTRNQPQHF.

This clonotype was recorded at least ten times. V and J are TRBV7-9 and TRBJ1-1, with a possible D match to TRBD1 (5 bases). V was pared by 5 bases and J by 10 bases, with 14 bases between. CDR3 length equals 12 residues. The germline V gene encodes CDR1 SEHNR and CDR2 FQNEAQ (reference sequence). The CDR3 loop is CASSRGAGRAFF. In DNA form, the CDR3 reads TGTGCCAGCAGCCGTGGGGCCGGTCGAGCTTTCTTT.

As to this clonotype: A much larger clone sits a single nucleotide away, making a read error possible. The chain has TRBV28 and TRBJ2-3; unclear D gene. With 3 bases removed from V and 6 bases from J, the gap between germline ends came to 13 bases. This CDR3 spans 14 amino acids. Germline-derived CDR1 and CDR2 are MDHEN and SYDVKM. CDR3 DNA sequence: TGTGCCAGCAGTTTTGGAAACCGGGCGGATACGCAGTATTTT. Its protein is CASSFGNRADTQYF.

This clonotype was seen ten or more times. The chain couples TRBV29-1 to TRBJ1-1; unclear D gene. V shed 4 bases and J shed 10 bases, with 13 bases lying between them. CDR3 size: 11 residues. Germline CDR1 SQVTM, CDR2 ANQGSEA. CDR3 protein: CSVGEEVLAFF. Here the CDR3 DNA reads TGCAGCGTTGGGGAGGAGGTTCTAGCTTTCTTT.

This clonotype was observed many times. This sequence joins TRBV20-1 and TRBJ2-2, with D possibly matching TRBD2 (6 bases). The CDR3 spans 14 residues. Looked up from germline, CDR1 is DFQATT and CDR2 is SNEGSKA (reference sequence). With 6 bases removed from V and 6 bases from J, the gap between germline ends came to 17 bases. CDR3 DNA sequence: TGCAGTGCGATTCATCGGGGGAATGCCGGGGAGCTGTTTTTT. This codes for CSAIHRGNAGELFF.

This clonotype showed up many times. Here the CDR3 DNA reads TGTGCCAGCAGCTTTATGACGGAAGAGACCCAGTACTTC. This sequence encodes CASSFMTEETQYF. The chain has TRBV7-2 and TRBJ2-5, with D unclear. The germline CDR1 and CDR2 sequences are SGHTA and FQGNSA. V was pared by 3 bases and J by 3 bases, with 8 bases between. This CDR3 has 13 amino acids.

This clonotype was detected many times. This sequence joins TRBV5-1 and TRBJ1-1, with 10 bases lining up with TRBD1. V was clipped by 4 bases and J by 12 bases; unmatched bases: 3. The CDR3 loop spans 11 amino acids. Germline-derived CDR1 and CDR2 are SGHRS and YFSETQ. DNA of the CDR3: TGCGCCAGCAGCATGGGACAGGGGACTTTCTTT. Its protein is CASSMGQGTFF.

The sample holds many counts of this clonotype. The chain uses TRBV4-3 and TRBJ1-1; no firm D call. The V gene's germline CDR1 is LGHNA and CDR2 YSLEER. This CDR3 is built from 13 residues. V lost 3 bases to trimming and J lost 5 bases, with 10 bases between them. The CDR3 nucleotides are TGCGCCAGCAGCCAGCAGAGGGTGACTGAAGCTTTCTTT. Amino acid sequence: CASSQQRVTEAFF.

This clonotype was counted ten times or more. This sequence joins TRBV20-1 and TRBJ2-1; D gene unclear. CDR1 is DFQATT, CDR2 SNEGSKA, per germline (reference sequence). V shed 4 bases and J shed 6 bases, with 4 bases lying between them. The CDR3 covers 10 residues. The CDR3: CSAISNEQFF. The CDR3 nucleotides are TGCAGTGCTATTTCCAATGAGCAGTTCTTC.

In this sample, this clonotype turned up many times. In DNA, the CDR3 is TGCAGCGTAAAGACAGTTACGACCACCGGGGAGCTGTTTTTT. Protein: CSVKTVTTTGELFF. The rearrangement uses TRBV29-1 and TRBJ2-2; possibly TRBD1 for D (5 bases). CDR3 length equals 14 residues. Looked up from germline, CDR1 is SQVTM and CDR2 is ANQGSEA. Trimming pared 6 bases from V and 4 bases from J, leaving 15 bases between.

This clonotype was observed many times. The chain employs TRBV29-1 and TRBJ1-2; 7 bases match TRBD1. The CDR3 extends over 14 amino acids. CDR1 SQVTM and CDR2 ANQGSEA come from the germline V gene. The V and J ends lost 7 bases and 1 base, in that order; junction bases with no gene match: 9. The CDR3 region has the DNA TGCAGCGAAGACCGGGACAGAGATAACTATGGCTACACCTTC. Translated: CSEDRDRDNYGYTF.

Concerning this clonotype: A much larger clone sits a single nucleotide away, making a read error possible. This rearrangement joins TRBV25-1 to TRBJ2-5; D might be TRBD2 (5 bases). Germline V lookup: CDR1 MGHDK, CDR2 SYGVNS. The germline V and J ends were trimmed by 4 bases and 0 bases, with 9 bases remaining between them. This CDR3 has 14 residues. Written as DNA, the CDR3 is TGTGCCAGCAGTGTTGGAGGACACCAAGAGACCCAGTACTTC. Its translation is CASSVGGHQETQYF.

Ten or more counts support this clonotype. The V call is TRBV5-1, the J call TRBJ2-7; D is unclear. The CDR3 sequence is 15 residues long. V dropped 5 bases and J dropped 2 bases, with 17 bases sitting between them. The germline gives CDR1 SGHRS, CDR2 YFSETQ. DNA of the CDR3: TGCGCCAGCAGTTCCGCTATAGGATTGACCTACGAGCAGTACTTC. Its translation is CASSSAIGLTYEQYF.

This clonotype was counted many times. J is TRBJ1-4 and V is TRBV5-1, with 9 bases matching TRBD1. The CDR3 spans 15 residues. V trimming: 3 bases; J trimming: 7 bases; junction bases outside the gene matches: 7. CDR1 SGHRS and CDR2 YFSETQ come from the germline V gene. In nucleotides, the CDR3 is TGCGCCAGCAGCTGGACAGGGGCTCGTCTTGAAAAACTGTTTTTT. This translates into CASSWTGARLEKLFF.

This clonotype has at least ten counts. V is TRBV4-3 and J is TRBJ1-2; no firm D call. Trimming took 0 bases from V and 8 from J, leaving 13 bases between them. This CDR3 region has 14 residues. Germline values: CDR1 LGHNA, CDR2 YSLEER. CDR3 sequence reads: CASSQDGTAQGYTF. The CDR3 DNA is TGCGCCAGCAGCCAAGATGGCACGGCACAGGGCTACACCTTC.

The table lists this clonotype with many counts. This sequence joins TRBV5-1 and TRBJ2-2, with D maybe TRBD2 (6 bases). Looked up from germline, CDR1 is SGHRS and CDR2 is YFSETQ. CDR3 length equals 15 residues. Trimming took 4 bases from V and 0 from J, leaving 10 bases between them. Here the CDR3 reads CASSGDSSNTGELFF. As DNA, the CDR3 is TGCGCCAGCAGCGGGGACTCTTCGAACACCGGGGAGCTGTTTTTT. Looking up the rest from reference TRBV5-1 and TRBJ2-2 gives the full variable domain: KAGVTQTPRYLIKTRGQQVTLSCSPISGHRSVSWYQQTPGQGLQFLFEYFSETQRNKGNFPGRFSGRQFSNSRSEMNVSTLELGDSALYLCASSGDSSNTGELFFGEGSRLTVL.

In its sample, this clonotype was seen many times. The chain joins TRBV7-3 to TRBJ2-1; tentative D call: TRBD2 (5 bases). V shed 2 bases and J shed 3 bases, with 14 bases lying between them. Germline loops: CDR1 SGHTA, CDR2 FQGTGA. This CDR3 spans 16 amino acids. CDR3: CASSLRSGDLYNEQFF. For the CDR3, the DNA is TGTGCCAGCAGCTTACGAAGCGGAGACCTCTACAATGAGCAGTTCTTC. The complete variable domain, with remaining parts taken from reference TRBV7-3 and TRBJ2-1, reads GAGVSQTPSNKVTEKGKYVELRCDPISGHTALYWYRQSLGQGPEFLIYFQGTGAADDSGLPNDRFFAVRPEGSVSTLKIQRTERGDSAVYLCASSLRSGDLYNEQFFGPGTRLTVL.

This clonotype was counted ten times or more. The V gene is TRBV3-1, the J gene TRBJ2-1; D uncertain. Germline assignment: CDR1 LGHDT and CDR2 YNNKEL (reference sequence). Trimming pared 4 bases from V and 0 bases from J, leaving 10 bases between. This CDR3 has 15 amino acids. This CDR3 is CASSLDTNSYNEQFF. In DNA, the CDR3 is TGTGCCAGCAGCCTCGACACGAACTCCTACAATGAGCAGTTCTTC.

This clonotype has a count of ten or more. The chain employs TRBV15 and TRBJ2-7, with D unresolved. V dropped 2 bases and J dropped 4 bases, with 12 bases sitting between them. CDR1 LNHNV and CDR2 YYDKDF come from the germline V gene (reference sequence). CDR3 length: 14 residues. CDR3 protein: CATSRQYGYYEQYF. The DNA of the CDR3 is TGTGCCACCAGCAGACAATACGGATATTACGAGCAGTACTTC.

This clonotype appeared many times. The chain recombines TRBV3-1 with TRBJ2-1, with TRBD2 identical over 10 bases. The germline V gene encodes CDR1 LGHDT and CDR2 YNNKEL (reference sequence). The CDR3 covers 16 residues. J lost 2 bases, V lost 2 bases, and 3 bases had no gene match. Here the CDR3 DNA reads TGTGCCAGCAGCCAACAACTAGCGGGGCCCTACAATGAGCAGTTCTTC. Amino acids: CASSQQLAGPYNEQFF.